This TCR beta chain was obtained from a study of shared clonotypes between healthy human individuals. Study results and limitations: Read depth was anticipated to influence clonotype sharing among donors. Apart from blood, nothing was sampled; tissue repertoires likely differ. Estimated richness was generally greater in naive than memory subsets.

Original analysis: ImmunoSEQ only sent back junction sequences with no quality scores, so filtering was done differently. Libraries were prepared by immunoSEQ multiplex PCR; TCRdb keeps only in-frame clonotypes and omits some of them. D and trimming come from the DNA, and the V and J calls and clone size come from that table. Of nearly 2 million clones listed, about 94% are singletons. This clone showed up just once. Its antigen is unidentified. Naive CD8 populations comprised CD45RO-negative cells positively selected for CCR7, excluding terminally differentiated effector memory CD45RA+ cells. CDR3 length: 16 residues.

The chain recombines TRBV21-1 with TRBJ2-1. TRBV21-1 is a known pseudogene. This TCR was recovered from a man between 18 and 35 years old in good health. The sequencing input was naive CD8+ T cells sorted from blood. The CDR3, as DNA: TGTGCCAGCAGCTCGAACCGGGACCCCCGCGGCAATGAGCAGTTCTTC. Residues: CASSSNRDPRGNEQFF.